This T cell receptor (beta chain) was captured by sequencing in a study of naive and memory T cell subsets. General study results and limits: Naive and memory repertoire findings lacked a ground truth for validation.

An equimolar mix of two oligonucleotides served as the beta constant-region primer for TRBC1 and TRBC2. One entry per CDR3 protein, called by TCRdb with MiXCR from the UMI-ligation and nested PCR reads. The sample holds some 150,000 distinct CDR3 sequences; around 15% are singletons and the top ten take 0.14%. The V end lost 9 bases, the J end lost 5 bases, and 16 bases lay between the germline ends. The CDR3 runs to 13 residues. Germline V gene data show CDR1 as SGHAT and CDR2 as FQNNGV. Alpha and beta libraries were amplified separately from the second PCR onward. After CD4 positive bead selection, the CD4-negative fraction gave CD8 T cells. Cells stained for CD3, CD4, CD8, CD45RA and CD27 were sorted into four subsets. Notes on this clonotype: Its antigen is not identified.

The rearrangement joins TRBV11-2 to TRBJ1-1; D possibly corresponds to TRBD1 (5 bases). Sequencing used naive CD4+ T cells from blood. The TCR was taken from a human donor in good health. The CDR3 region is CASAGGGLTEAFF. CDR3 DNA sequence: TGTGCCAGTGCCGGTGGGGGTCTGACTGAAGCTTTCTTT.